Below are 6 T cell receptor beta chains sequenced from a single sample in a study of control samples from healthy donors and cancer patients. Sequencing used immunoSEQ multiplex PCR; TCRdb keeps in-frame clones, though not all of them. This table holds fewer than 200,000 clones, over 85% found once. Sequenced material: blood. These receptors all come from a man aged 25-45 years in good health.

The CDR3 DNA is TGTGCCAGCAGCCAAGGCCCAGGGGGCATCTATGGCTACACCTTC. Residues: CASSQGPGGIYGYTF. The chain has TRBV3-1 (or the pseudogene TRBV3-2) and TRBJ1-2; 8 bases fit TRBD1. V lost 1 base to trimming and J lost 4 bases; unmatched junction nucleotides: 5. CDR1 is LGHDT, CDR2 YNNKEL, per germline (reference sequence). CDR3 size: 15 residues.

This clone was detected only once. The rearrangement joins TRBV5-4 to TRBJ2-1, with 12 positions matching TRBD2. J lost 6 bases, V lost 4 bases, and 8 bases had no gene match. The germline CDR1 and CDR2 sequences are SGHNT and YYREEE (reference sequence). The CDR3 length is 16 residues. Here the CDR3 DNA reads TGTGCCAGCAGCCCGTTAACTAGCGGGAGGCTCAATGAGCAGTTCTTC. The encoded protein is CASSPLTSGRLNEQFF.

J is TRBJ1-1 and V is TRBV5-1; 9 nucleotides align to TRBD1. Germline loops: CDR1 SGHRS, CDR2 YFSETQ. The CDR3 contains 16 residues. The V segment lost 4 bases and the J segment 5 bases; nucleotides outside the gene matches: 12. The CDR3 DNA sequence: TGCGCCAGCAGCCCTGGTACCGGGACAGGGAGGACTGAAGCTTTCTTT. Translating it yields CASSPGTGTGRTEAFF.

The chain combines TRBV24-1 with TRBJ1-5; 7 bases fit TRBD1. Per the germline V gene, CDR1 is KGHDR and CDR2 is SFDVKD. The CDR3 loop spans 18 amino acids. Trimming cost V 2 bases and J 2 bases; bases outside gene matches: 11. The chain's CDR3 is CATSDSRLRQGGNQPQHF. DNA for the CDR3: TGTGCCACCAGTGATTCACGTTTAAGACAGGGCGGCAATCAGCCCCAGCATTTT.

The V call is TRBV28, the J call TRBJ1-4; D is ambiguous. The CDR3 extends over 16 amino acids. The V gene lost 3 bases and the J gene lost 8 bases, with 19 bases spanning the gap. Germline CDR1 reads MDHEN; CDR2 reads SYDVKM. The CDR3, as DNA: TGTGCCAGCAGTTTCCGGATATCTCCCCGTAGGGAAAAACTGTTTTTT. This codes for CASSFRISPRREKLFF. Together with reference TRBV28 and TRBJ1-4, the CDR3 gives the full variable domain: DVKVTQSSRYLVKRTGEKVFLECVQDMDHENMFWYRQDPGLGLRLIYFSYDVKMKEKGDIPEGYSVSREKKERFSLILESASTNQTSMYLCASSFRISPRREKLFFGSGTQLSVL.

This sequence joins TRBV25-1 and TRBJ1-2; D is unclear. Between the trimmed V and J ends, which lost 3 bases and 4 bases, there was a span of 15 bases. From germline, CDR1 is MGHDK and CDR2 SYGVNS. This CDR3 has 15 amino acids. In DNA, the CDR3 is TGTGCCAGCAGTGAGTTGGGCCAGAGATCCTATGGCTACACCTTC. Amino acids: CASSELGQRSYGYTF.